These 19 T cell receptor beta chains were all obtained from the same sample, sequenced in a study of T cells in Graves' hyperthyroidism and ophthalmopathy. Amplification targeted TCR beta CDR3 regions from RNA transcripts. TCR CDR3 regions were first amplified by RT-PCR with HTBI primers. MiXCR, applied by TCRdb to the multiplex PCR reads, yields one record per CDR3 protein. The sample lists fewer than 550,000 distinct CDR3 sequences; around 14% were seen once. Sample: blood. These receptors were taken from a woman under 30 with Graves' hyperthyroidism.

In the case of this clonotype: A much larger clone lies a single base off, so this may be a read error. CDR3 bases: TGTGCCAGCTCCGGGACGGCGATCTCTGGAAACACCATATGTTTT. Protein: CASSGTAISGNTICF. The V gene is TRBV2, the J gene TRBJ1-3, with D possibly matching TRBD1 (5 bases). Looked up from germline, CDR1 is SNHLY and CDR2 is FYNNEI. The CDR3 totals 15 residues. Together with reference TRBV2 and TRBJ1-3, the CDR3 gives the full variable domain: EPEVTQTPSHQVTQMGQEVILRCVPISNHLYFYWYRQILGQKVEFLVSFYNNEISEKSEIFDDQFSVERPDGSNFTLKIRSTKLEDSAMYFCASSGTAISGNTICFGEGSWLTVV.

This clonotype appeared many times. V and J are TRBV7-6 and TRBJ1-1; unclear D gene. The ends were cut back, 5 bases at V and 4 bases at J, with 14 bases in the middle. Germline CDR1 is SGHVS and CDR2 is FNYEAQ. The CDR3 covers 14 residues. This chain's CDR3 is CASSPDGGLTEAFF. CDR3 coding DNA: TGTGCCAGCAGCCCCGACGGAGGACTCACTGAAGCTTTCTTT.

This clonotype has ten or more counts. The rearrangement uses TRBV2 and TRBJ2-7; 11 positions agree with TRBD2. The V gene's germline CDR1 is SNHLY and CDR2 FYNNEI. The CDR3 is 16 residues long. V dropped 4 bases and J dropped 2; count of bases not matched to a gene: 7. CDR3 in amino acids: CASSGFGTSGTYEQYF. As DNA, the CDR3 is TGTGCCAGCAGTGGTTTCGGGACTAGCGGTACCTACGAGCAGTACTTC.

This clonotype was observed a few times. J is TRBJ1-2 and V is TRBV24-1; 7 bases map to TRBD1. CDR1 is KGHDR, CDR2 SFDVKD, per germline. There are 15 residues in the CDR3. The ends lost 7 bases at V and 1 base at J; junction bases unmatched: 8. CDR3 nucleotide sequence: TGTGCCACCAGCCCATCCGGACAGGTTAACTATGGCTACACCTTC. It specifies CATSPSGQVNYGYTF.

As to this clonotype: This may stem from a read error, because a much larger clone lies one nucleotide away. The rearrangement links TRBV5-1 to TRBJ1-2; the D gene is possibly TRBD1 (5 bases). Per germline, CDR1 SGHRS and CDR2 YFSETQ. CDR3 size: 14 residues. The CDR3 sequence is CASSEDNPGYVYTF. In DNA, the CDR3 is TGCGCCAGCAGCGAGGACAATCCCGGCTATGTCTACACCTTC.

The chain is built from TRBV6-2 or TRBV6-3 and TRBJ2-1; TRBD2 aligns across 12 bases. Germline trimming cut 5 bases from V and 6 bases from J; bases unmatched to any gene: 17. CDR1 MNHEY and CDR2 SVGEGT come from the germline V gene. The CDR3 is 19 amino acids. This CDR3 reads CASSGSTSGSRFFTNEQFF. The DNA of the CDR3 is TGTGCCAGCAGTGGATCGACTAGCGGGAGTAGGTTTTTTACCAATGAGCAGTTCTTC.

This clonotype was observed at least ten times. The chain uses TRBV12-3 or TRBV12-4 and TRBJ1-1; tentatively, D is TRBD1 (6 bases). There are 14 residues in the CDR3. V was trimmed by 3 bases and J by 1 base, leaving 9 bases between them. CDR3 in DNA: TGTGCCAGCAGTTTTCGGGGGGCGAACACTGAAGCTTTCTTT. Translated, it gives CASSFRGANTEAFF.

The V call is TRBV2, the J call TRBJ2-3, with TRBD2 matching over 14 bases. Germline lookup yields CDR1 SNHLY and CDR2 FYNNEI. V was pared by 6 bases and J by 3 bases, with 2 bases of the junction left unmatched. This CDR3 has 15 residues. The CDR3, as DNA: TGTGCCAGCAGGGGACTAGCGGGAGAGACAGATACGCAGTATTTT. Amino acids: CASRGLAGETDTQYF.

This clonotype was recorded many times. V gene TRBV7-9 combines with J gene TRBJ2-3; D gene ambiguous. Per germline, CDR1 SEHNR and CDR2 FQNEAQ (reference sequence). Trimming left V 4 bases short and J 0 bases short, with 2 bases between. The CDR3 is made up of 12 amino acids. The CDR3 sequence is CASSYSTDTQYF. In nucleotides, the CDR3 is TGTGCCAGCAGCTATAGCACAGATACGCAGTATTTT.

This clonotype was counted ten times or more. The chain employs TRBV6-5 and TRBJ2-3; weak D call: TRBD2 (6 bases). The V end lost 0 bases, the J end lost 3 bases, and 10 bases lay between the germline ends. Germline values: CDR1 MNHEY, CDR2 SVGAGI. There are 15 residues in the CDR3. The CDR3 loop reads CASSYSGGVTDTQYF. Here the CDR3 DNA reads TGTGCCAGCAGTTACTCCGGGGGAGTGACAGATACGCAGTATTTT.

The V gene is TRBV4-3, the J gene TRBJ2-3; no clear D gene. CDR3 length: 15 residues. Looked up from germline, CDR1 is LGHNA and CDR2 is YSLEER. Trimming cost V 0 bases and J 6 bases, with 13 bases left between them. CDR3 region: CASSQDKAIVDTQYF. As DNA, the CDR3 is TGCGCCAGCAGCCAAGATAAGGCCATCGTGGATACGCAGTATTTT.

This clonotype occurred many times. The chain carries TRBV20-1 and TRBJ2-7; 8 nucleotides agree with TRBD2. The CDR3 spans 16 residues. From germline, CDR1 is DFQATT and CDR2 SNEGSKA (reference sequence). Losses at the gene ends were 2 bases for V and 3 bases for J; bases not matched to a gene: 12. CDR3 DNA sequence: TGCAGTGCTAGATCTCCCCGGGGGGGGACCCACTACGAGCAGTACTTC. It translates to CSARSPRGGTHYEQYF.

There are a few counts of this clonotype. The rearrangement uses TRBV9 and TRBJ1-1; TRBD1 is a possible D gene (6 bases). Germline lookup yields CDR1 SGDLS and CDR2 YYNGEE. Between the trimmed V and J ends, which lost 6 bases and 4 bases, there was a span of 19 bases. CDR3 length: 15 amino acids. For the CDR3, the DNA is TGTGCCAGCAACCGTAGGGGGGGGGTGAGCACTGAAGCTTTCTTT. Translation: CASNRRGGVSTEAFF.

The chain is built from TRBV7-9 and TRBJ1-2, with 7 nucleotides matching TRBD1. The CDR3 loop spans 13 amino acids. Germline CDR1 SEHNR, CDR2 FQNEAQ (reference sequence). The ends lost 5 bases at V and 5 bases at J; junction bases unmatched: 5. CDR3 region: CASSVGGAYGYTF. The DNA of the CDR3 is TGTGCCAGCAGCGTAGGGGGCGCGTATGGCTACACCTTC.

The CDR3 spells CASSQGVGVPSRNIQYF. CDR3 nucleotides: TGCGCCAGCAGCCAAGGAGTTGGGGTACCTAGTCGGAACATTCAGTACTTC. The V call is TRBV4-3, the J call TRBJ2-4; D ambiguous. This CDR3 has 17 amino acids. CDR1 LGHNA and CDR2 YSLEER come from the germline V gene. Between the trimmed V and J ends, which lost 1 base and 7 bases, there was a span of 20 bases.

This clonotype was found many times. This rearrangement joins TRBV12-3 or TRBV12-4 to TRBJ1-5; 11 bases are shared with TRBD1. The CDR3 totals 14 residues. V dropped 5 bases and J dropped 7; count of bases not matched to a gene: 4. CDR3 sequence reads: CASSRTGGWQPQHF. The CDR3 DNA reads as TGTGCCAGCAGTAGGACAGGGGGCTGGCAGCCCCAGCATTTT.

This clonotype was observed a handful of times. The chain links TRBV5-8 to TRBJ2-7, with 14 bases matching TRBD2. The germline V gene encodes CDR1 SGHTS and CDR2 YDEGEE. The CDR3 is 16 amino acids. With V trimmed by 0 bases and J by 3 bases, 2 bases remained unmatched. The CDR3 region is CASSLGGTSGGYEQYF. In DNA form, the CDR3 reads TGTGCCAGCAGCTTGGGAGGGACTAGCGGGGGCTACGAGCAGTACTTC. The full variable domain, rest sourced from reference TRBV5-8 and TRBJ2-7, is EAGVTQSPTHLIKTRGQQATLRCSPISGHTSVYWYQQALGLGLQFLLWYDEGEERNRGNFPPRFSGRQFPNYSSELNVNALELEDSALYLCASSLGGTSGGYEQYFGPGTRLTVT.

V gene TRBV13 combines with J gene TRBJ2-7; D is unresolved. This CDR3 comprises 13 residues. Germline V gene data show CDR1 as PRHDT and CDR2 as FYEKMQ (reference sequence). V lost 2 bases and J lost 4, with 9 bases in between. CDR3 region: CASSLLGNYEQYF. CDR3 sequence (DNA): TGTGCCAGCAGCTTATTGGGGAATTACGAGCAGTACTTC.

J is TRBJ1-1 and V is TRBV19; TRBD1 matches 7 bases. V shed 3 bases, J shed 5 bases, and the junction held 6 bases outside the gene matches. This CDR3 has 14 residues. Germline CDR1 is LNHDA and CDR2 is SQIVND (reference sequence). In DNA, the CDR3 is TGTGCCAGTAGTATGGGGCAGGGGGTAACTGAAGCTTTCTTT. This sequence encodes CASSMGQGVTEAFF.